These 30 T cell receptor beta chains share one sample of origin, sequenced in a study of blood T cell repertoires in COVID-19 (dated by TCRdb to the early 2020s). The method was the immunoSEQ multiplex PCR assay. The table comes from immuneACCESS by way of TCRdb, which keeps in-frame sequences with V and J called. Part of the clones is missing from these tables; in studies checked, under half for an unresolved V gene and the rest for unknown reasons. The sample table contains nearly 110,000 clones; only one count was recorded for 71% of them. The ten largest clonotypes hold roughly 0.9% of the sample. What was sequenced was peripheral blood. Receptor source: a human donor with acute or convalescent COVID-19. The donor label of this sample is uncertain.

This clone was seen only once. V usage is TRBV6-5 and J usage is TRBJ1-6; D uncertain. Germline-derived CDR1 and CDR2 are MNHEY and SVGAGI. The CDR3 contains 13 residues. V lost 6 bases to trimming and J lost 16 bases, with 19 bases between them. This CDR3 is CASRGPDGGPLHF. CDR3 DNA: TGTGCCAGCAGGGGCCCTGACGGAGGACCTCTCCACTTT.

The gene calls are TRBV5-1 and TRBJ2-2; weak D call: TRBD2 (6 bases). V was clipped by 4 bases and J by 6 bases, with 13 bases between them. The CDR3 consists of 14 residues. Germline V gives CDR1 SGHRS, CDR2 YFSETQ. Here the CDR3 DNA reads TGCGCCAGCAGCCCCGTGACTAGTGCCGGGGAGCTGTTTTTT. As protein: CASSPVTSAGELFF.

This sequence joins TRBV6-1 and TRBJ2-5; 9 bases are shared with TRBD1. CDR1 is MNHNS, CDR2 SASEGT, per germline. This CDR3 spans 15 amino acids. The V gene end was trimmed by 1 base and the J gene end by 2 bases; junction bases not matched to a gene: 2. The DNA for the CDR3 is TGTGCCAGCAGTGAAGGGGGGACAGGGCAAGAGACCCAGTACTTC. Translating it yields CASSEGGTGQETQYF.

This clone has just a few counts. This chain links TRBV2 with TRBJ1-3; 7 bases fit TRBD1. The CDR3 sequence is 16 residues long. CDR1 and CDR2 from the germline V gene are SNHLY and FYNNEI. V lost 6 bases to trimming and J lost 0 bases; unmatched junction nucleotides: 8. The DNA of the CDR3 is TGTGCCAGCAGCCGCACAGGGGAAGACTCTGGAAACACCATATATTTT. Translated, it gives CASSRTGEDSGNTIYF.

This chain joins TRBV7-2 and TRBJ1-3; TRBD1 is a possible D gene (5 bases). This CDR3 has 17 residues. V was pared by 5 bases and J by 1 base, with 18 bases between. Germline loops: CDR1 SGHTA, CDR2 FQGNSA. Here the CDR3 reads CASSTRAGSLSGNTIYF. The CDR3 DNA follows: TGTGCCAGCAGCACCAGGGCGGGGAGTCTTTCTGGAAACACCATATATTTT.

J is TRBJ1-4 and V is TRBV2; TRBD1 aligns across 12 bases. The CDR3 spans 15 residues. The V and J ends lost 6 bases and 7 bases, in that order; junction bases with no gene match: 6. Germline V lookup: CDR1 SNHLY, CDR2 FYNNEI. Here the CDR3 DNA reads TGTGCCAGCAGCCGGGACAGGGGGCTTGGTGAAAAACTGTTTTTT. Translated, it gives CASSRDRGLGEKLFF.

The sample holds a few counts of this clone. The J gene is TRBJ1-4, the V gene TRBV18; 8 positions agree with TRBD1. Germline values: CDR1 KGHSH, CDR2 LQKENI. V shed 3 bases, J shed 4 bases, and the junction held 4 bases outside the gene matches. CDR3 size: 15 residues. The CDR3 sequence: CASSPPGQVNEKLFF. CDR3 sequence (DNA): TGTGCCAGCTCACCTCCGGGACAGGTTAATGAAAAACTGTTTTTT.

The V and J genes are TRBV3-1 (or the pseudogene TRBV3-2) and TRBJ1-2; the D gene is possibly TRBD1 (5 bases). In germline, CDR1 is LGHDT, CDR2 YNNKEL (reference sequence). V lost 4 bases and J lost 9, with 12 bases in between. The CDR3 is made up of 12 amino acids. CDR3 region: CASSLQAGSYTF. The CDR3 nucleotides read TGTGCCAGCAGCCTACAGGCCGGTAGCTACACCTTC.

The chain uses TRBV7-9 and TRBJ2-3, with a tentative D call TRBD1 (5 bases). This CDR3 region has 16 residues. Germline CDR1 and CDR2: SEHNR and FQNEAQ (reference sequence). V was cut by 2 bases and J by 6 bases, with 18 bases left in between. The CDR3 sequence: CASSLLGKEDTDTQYF. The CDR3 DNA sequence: TGTGCCAGCAGCTTATTGGGGAAAGAGGACACCGATACGCAGTATTTT.

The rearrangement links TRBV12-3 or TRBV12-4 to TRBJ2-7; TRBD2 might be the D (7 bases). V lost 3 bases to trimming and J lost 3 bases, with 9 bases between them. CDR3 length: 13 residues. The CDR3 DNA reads TGTGCCAGCAGTTTGGGGGGGCTCTACGAGCAGTACGTC. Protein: CASSLGGLYEQYV.

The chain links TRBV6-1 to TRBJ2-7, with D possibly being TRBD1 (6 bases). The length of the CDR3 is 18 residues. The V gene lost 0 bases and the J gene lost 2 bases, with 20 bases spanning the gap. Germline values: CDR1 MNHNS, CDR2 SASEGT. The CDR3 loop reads CASSEARDTRLPAYEQYV. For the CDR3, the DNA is TGTGCCAGCAGTGAAGCCCGGGACACAAGGCTCCCAGCCTACGAGCAGTACGTC.

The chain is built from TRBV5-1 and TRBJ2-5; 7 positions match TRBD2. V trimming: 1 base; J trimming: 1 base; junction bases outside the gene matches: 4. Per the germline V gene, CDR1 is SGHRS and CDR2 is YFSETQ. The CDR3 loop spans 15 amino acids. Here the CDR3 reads CASSLRPGGQETQYF. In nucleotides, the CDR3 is TGCGCCAGCAGCTTGCGGCCGGGGGGCCAAGAGACCCAGTACTTC. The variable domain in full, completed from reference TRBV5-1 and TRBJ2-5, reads KAGVTQTPRYLIKTRGQQVTLSCSPISGHRSVSWYQQTPGQGLQFLFEYFSETQRNKGNFPGRFSGRQFSNSRSEMNVSTLELGDSALYLCASSLRPGGQETQYFGPGTRLLVL.

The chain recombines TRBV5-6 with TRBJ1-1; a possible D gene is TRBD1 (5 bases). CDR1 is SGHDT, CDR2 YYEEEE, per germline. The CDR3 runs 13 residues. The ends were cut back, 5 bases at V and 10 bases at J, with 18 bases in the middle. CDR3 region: CASSPDKAARAFF. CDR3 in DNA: TGTGCCAGCAGTCCGGACAAGGCGGCGCGAGCTTTCTTT.

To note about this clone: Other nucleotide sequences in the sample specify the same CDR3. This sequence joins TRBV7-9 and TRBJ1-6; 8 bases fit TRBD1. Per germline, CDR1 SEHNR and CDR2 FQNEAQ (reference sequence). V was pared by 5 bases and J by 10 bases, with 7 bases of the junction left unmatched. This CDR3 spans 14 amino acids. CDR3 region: CASSPGQGGSPLHF. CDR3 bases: TGTGCCAGCAGCCCCGGACAGGGCGGATCACCCCTCCACTTT.

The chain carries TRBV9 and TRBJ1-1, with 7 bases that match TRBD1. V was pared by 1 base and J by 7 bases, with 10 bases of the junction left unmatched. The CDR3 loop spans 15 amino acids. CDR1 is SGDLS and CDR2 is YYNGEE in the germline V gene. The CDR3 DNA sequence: TGTGCCAGCAGCGTAAAAGGGGTCCAGGGGGGTGAAGCTTTCTTT. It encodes CASSVKGVQGGEAFF.

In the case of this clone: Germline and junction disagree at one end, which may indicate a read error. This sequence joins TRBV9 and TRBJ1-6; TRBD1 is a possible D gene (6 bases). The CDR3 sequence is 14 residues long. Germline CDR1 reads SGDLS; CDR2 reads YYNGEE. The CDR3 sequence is CARSVGGGSSPLHF. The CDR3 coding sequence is TGTGCCCGCAGCGTAGGGGGGGGGAGTTCACCCCTCCACTTT. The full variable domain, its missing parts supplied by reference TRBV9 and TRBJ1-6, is DSGVTQTPKHLITATGQRVTLRCSPRSGDLSVYWYQQSLDQGLQFLIQYYNGEERAKGNILERFSAQQFPDLHSELNLSSLELGDSALYFCARSVGGGSSPLHFGNGTRLTVT.

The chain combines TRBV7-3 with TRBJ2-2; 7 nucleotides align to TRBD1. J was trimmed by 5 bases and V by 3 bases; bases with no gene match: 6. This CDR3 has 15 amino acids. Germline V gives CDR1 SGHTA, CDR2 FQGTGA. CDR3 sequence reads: CASSLRQGHTGELFF. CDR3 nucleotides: TGTGCCAGCAGCTTGAGACAGGGTCATACCGGGGAGCTGTTTTTT.

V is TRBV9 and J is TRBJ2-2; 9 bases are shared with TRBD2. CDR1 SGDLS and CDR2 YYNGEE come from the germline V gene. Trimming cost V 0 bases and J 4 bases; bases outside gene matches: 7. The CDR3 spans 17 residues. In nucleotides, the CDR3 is TGTGCCAGCAGCGTAGGGGGGCTAGCGGGGATCACCGGGGAGCTGTTTTTT. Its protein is CASSVGGLAGITGELFF. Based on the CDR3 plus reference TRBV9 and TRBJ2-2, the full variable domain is DSGVTQTPKHLITATGQRVTLRCSPRSGDLSVYWYQQSLDQGLQFLIQYYNGEERAKGNILERFSAQQFPDLHSELNLSSLELGDSALYFCASSVGGLAGITGELFFGEGSRLTVL.

This CDR3 is CASSQTANSPLHF. For the CDR3, the DNA is TGTGCCAGCAGCCAGACAGCGAATTCACCCCTCCACTTT. This chain uses TRBV28 with TRBJ1-6, with a tentative D call TRBD1 (5 bases). The CDR3 runs 13 residues. The V end lost 6 bases, the J end lost 7 bases, and 10 bases lay between the germline ends. Germline loops: CDR1 MDHEN, CDR2 SYDVKM.

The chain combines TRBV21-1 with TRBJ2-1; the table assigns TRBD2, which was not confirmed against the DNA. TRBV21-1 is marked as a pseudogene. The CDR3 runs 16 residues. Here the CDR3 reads CASSNPFGGAKDEQFF. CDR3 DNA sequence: TGTGCCAGCAGCAACCCCTTTGGGGGGGCGAAGGATGAGCAGTTCTTC.

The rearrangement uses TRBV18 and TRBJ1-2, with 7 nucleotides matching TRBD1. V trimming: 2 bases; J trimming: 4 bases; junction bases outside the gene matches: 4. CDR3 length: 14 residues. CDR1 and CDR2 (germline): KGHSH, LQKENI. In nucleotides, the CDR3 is TGTGCCAGCTCACCAACAGGGGATAGCTATGGCTACACCTTC. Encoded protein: CASSPTGDSYGYTF. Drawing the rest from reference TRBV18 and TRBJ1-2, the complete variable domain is NAGVMQNPRHLVRRRGQEARLRCSPMKGHSHVYWYRQLPEEGLKFMVYLQKENIIDESGMPKERFSAEFPKEGPSILRIQQVVRGDSAAYFCASSPTGDSYGYTFGSGTRLTVV.

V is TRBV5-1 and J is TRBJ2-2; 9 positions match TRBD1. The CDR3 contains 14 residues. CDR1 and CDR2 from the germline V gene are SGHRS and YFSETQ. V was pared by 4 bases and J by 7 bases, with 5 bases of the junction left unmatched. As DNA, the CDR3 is TGCGCCAGCAGCGTAGACAGGGGGGACGGGGAGCTGTTTTTT. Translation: CASSVDRGDGELFF. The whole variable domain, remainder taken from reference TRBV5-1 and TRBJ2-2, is KAGVTQTPRYLIKTRGQQVTLSCSPISGHRSVSWYQQTPGQGLQFLFEYFSETQRNKGNFPGRFSGRQFSNSRSEMNVSTLELGDSALYLCASSVDRGDGELFFGEGSRLTVL.

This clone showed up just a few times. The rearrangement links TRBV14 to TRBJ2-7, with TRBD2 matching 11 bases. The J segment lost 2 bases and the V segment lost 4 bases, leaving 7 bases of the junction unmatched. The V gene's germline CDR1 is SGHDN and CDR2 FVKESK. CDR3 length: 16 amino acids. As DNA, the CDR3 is TGTGCCAGCAGCCTGGGTAATAGCGGGGGGGCCTACGAGCAGTACTTC. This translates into CASSLGNSGGAYEQYF.

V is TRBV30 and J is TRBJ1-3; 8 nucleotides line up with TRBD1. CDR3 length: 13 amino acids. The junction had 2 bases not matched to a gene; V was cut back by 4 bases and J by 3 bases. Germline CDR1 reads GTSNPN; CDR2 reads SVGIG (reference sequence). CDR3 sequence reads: CAWTDRVGNTIYF. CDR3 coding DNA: TGTGCCTGGACGGACAGGGTTGGAAACACCATATATTTT.

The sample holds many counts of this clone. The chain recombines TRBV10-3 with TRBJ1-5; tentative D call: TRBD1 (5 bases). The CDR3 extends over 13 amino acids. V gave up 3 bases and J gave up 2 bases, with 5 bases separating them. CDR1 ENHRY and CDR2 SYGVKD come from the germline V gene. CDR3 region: CAISDRGNQPQHF. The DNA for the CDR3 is TGTGCCATCAGTGACAGGGGCAATCAGCCCCAGCATTTT.

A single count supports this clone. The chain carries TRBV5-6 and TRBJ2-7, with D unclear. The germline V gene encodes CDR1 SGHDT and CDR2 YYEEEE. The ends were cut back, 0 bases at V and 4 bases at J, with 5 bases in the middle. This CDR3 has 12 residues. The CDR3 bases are TGTGCCAGCAGCTTGGCCCAATACGAGCAGTACTTC. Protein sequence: CASSLAQYEQYF.

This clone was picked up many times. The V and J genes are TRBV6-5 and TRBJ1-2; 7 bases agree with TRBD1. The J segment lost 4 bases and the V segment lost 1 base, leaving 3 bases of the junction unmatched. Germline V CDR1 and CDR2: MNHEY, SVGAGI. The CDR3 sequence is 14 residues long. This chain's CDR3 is CASSYLGQIYGYTF. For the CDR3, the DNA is TGTGCCAGCAGTTACTTGGGACAGATCTATGGCTACACCTTC.

CDR3 sequence: CASSLGLARTDTQYF. CDR3 DNA: TGTGCCAGCAGTTTGGGACTAGCACGCACAGATACGCAGTATTTT. The genes are TRBV27 and TRBJ2-3; 9 bases map to TRBD2. The CDR3 is made up of 15 amino acids. CDR1 and CDR2 (germline): MNHEY, SMNVEV (reference sequence). V dropped 3 bases and J dropped 1; count of bases not matched to a gene: 2.

CDR3: CASRRRWGDSVKDRRNQPQHF. The CDR3 DNA follows: TGTGCCAGCAGAAGACGATGGGGGGACAGTGTCAAGGACCGACGCAATCAGCCCCAGCATTTT. The chain couples TRBV28 to TRBJ1-5, with 7 nucleotides matching TRBD1. V lost 6 bases to trimming and J lost 2 bases; unmatched junction nucleotides: 25. Germline V gene data show CDR1 as MDHEN and CDR2 as SYDVKM. This CDR3 comprises 21 residues.

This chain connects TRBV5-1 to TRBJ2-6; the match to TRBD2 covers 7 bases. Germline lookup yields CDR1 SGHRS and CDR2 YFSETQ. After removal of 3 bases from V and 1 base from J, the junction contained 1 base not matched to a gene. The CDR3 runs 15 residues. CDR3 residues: CASSYGGSGANVLTF. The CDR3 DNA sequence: TGCGCCAGCAGCTACGGGGGGTCTGGGGCCAACGTCCTGACTTTC.